This T cell receptor (beta chain) derives from a study of cytomegalovirus exposure and HLA in healthy donors. Deletions cut 2 bases from V and 10 bases from J, with 8 bases between. The CDR3 totals 12 residues. CDR1 MNHEY and CDR2 SMNVEV come from the germline V gene (reference sequence). The PCR made use of 60 Vbeta and 13 Jbeta primers. Assay: immunoSEQ multiplex PCR; the TCRdb copy retains only in-frame clones and omits some. The table has fewer than 250,000 clones, about three quarters seen once; the top ten hold less than 2%. This clone was found many times. Antigen specificity is unknown. Study results and caveats: Later analysis placed DRB1 highest and HLA-C lowest in TCR association rates, which differed by HLA locus. A list of around 160 TCR beta chains associated with cytomegalovirus was given. In all likelihood, a cluster of highly shared sequence variants was a sequencing artifact.

The chain is built from TRBV27 and TRBJ1-4; weak D call: TRBD1 (6 bases). The sequenced sample consisted of PBMCs. The receptor was derived from a male donor in good health and CMV-seronegative. CDR3 DNA sequence: TGTGCCAGCAGTTTAGACAGGAGAAAACTGTTTTTT. Protein: CASSLDRRKLFF.